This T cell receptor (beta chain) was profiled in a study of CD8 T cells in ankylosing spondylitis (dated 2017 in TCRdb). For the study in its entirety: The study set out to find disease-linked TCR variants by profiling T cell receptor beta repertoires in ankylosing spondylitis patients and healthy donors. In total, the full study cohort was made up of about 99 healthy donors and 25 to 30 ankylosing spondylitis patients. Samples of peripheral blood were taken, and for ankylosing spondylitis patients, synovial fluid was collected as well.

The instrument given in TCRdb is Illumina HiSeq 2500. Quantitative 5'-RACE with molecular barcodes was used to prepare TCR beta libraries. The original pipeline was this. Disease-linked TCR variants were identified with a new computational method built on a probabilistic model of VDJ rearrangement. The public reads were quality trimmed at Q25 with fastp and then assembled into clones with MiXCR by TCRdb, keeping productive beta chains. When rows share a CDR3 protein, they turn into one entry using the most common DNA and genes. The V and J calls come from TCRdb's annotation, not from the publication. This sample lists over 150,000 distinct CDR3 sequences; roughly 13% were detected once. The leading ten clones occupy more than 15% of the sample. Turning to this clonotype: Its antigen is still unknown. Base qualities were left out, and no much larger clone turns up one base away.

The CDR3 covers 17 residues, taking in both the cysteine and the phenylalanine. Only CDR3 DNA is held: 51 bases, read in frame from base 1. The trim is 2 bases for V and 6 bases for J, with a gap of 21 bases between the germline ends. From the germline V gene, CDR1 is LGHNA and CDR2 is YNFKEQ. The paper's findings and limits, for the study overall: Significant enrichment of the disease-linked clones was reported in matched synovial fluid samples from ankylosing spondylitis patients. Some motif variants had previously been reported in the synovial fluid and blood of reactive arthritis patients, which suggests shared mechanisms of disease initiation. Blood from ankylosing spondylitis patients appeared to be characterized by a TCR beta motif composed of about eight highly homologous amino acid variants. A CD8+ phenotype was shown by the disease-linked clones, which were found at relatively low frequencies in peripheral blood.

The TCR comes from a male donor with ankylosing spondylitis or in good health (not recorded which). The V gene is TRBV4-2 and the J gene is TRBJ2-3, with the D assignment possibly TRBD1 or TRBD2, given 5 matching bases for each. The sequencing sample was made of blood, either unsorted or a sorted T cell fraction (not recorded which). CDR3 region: CASSQRDGAGMGDTQYF. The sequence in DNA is TGTGCCAGCAGCCAAAGGGACGGGGCAGGGATGGGCGATACGCAGTATTTT.